The sequence of this T cell receptor (beta chain) was determined in a study of identical twins. TCRdb re-called the 5' RACE reads with MiXCR, one entry per CDR3 protein. The sample shows around 220,000 distinct CDR3 sequences, over 9.5% of them seen only once. V shed 6 bases and J 3 bases; nucleotides not matched to a gene: 3. Germline V gene sequence: CDR1 SEHNR, CDR2 FQNEAQ (reference sequence). The CDR3 has 14 residues. Notes on the study in general: Researchers reported excess low generation probability among twin-shared out-of-frame alpha sequences.

In the case of this clonotype: Antigen unknown.

Sequenced material: memory T cells sorted from blood. This sequence was found in a man aged 50-59 years in good health. The chain carries TRBV7-9 and TRBJ2-2, with TRBD1 matching 8 bases. The CDR3: CASRRQGYTGELFF. As DNA, the CDR3 is TGTGCCAGCAGGCGACAGGGGTACACCGGGGAGCTGTTTTTT.